The source of this T cell receptor beta chain is a study of blood T cell repertoires in COVID-19. About the study: Acute and convalescent COVID-19 specimens originated in the United States, Italy and Spain.

Authors' data handling: Using reference gene primer amplification, nucleated cell counts were estimated. Libraries were prepared by immunoSEQ multiplex PCR; TCRdb keeps only in-frame clonotypes and omits some of them. That table is the source of V, J and clone size, and D and trimming were worked out from the DNA. The table includes 110,000 to 150,000 clones, around 84% detected once. CDR1 and CDR2 from the germline V gene are SGHDN and FVKESK. CDR3 length: 14 amino acids. V lost 1 base, J lost 4 bases, and 10 bases lay in between. The table lists this clone with a few counts. The sequenced sample consisted of peripheral blood. The gene calls are TRBV14 and TRBJ1-1; D remains ambiguous. The TCR originated in a woman in her fifties or sixties with acute or convalescent COVID-19. CDR3 in DNA: TGTGCCAGCAGCCAAGCGGCGGGGTTCACTGAAGCTTTCTTT. This sequence encodes CASSQAAGFTEAFF.